A single sample gave rise to the 23 T cell receptor beta chains below, sequenced in a study of radiation and T cells in renal cell carcinoma. Time point of the sample: blood 2 weeks post-SBRT. Treatment indicated: 15 Gy SBRT to primary tumor, nephrectomy 4 weeks later. The data were produced by immunoSEQ multiplex PCR, yet TCRdb's version contains in-frame clones alone and is incomplete. This table holds some 58,000 clones, around 76% found once. This specimen consisted of blood, obtained from a patient whose treatment included radiotherapy and nephrectomy. The receptor set was obtained from a man in his sixties with renal cell carcinoma.

This rearrangement joins TRBV4-1 to TRBJ2-1, with TRBD2 matching over 11 bases. Per the germline V gene, CDR1 is MGHRA and CDR2 is YSYEKL. The CDR3 has 18 amino acids. The V gene end was trimmed by 0 bases and the J gene end by 4 bases; junction bases not matched to a gene: 8. For the CDR3, the DNA is TGCGCCAGCAGCCAAGATTCCCCTACTAGCGGGGGTTACAATGAGCAGTTCTTC. Its protein is CASSQDSPTSGGYNEQFF.

The V gene is TRBV7-2, the J gene TRBJ2-6, with 7 bases aligning to TRBD1. This CDR3 region has 16 residues. With 2 bases clipped from V and 0 bases from J, the junction kept 1 base outside the gene matches. The germline CDR1 and CDR2 sequences are SGHTA and FQGNSA. Written as DNA, the CDR3 is TGTGCCAGCAGCTTAACAGGGGCCTCTGGGGCCAACGTCCTGACTTTC. This gives the protein CASSLTGASGANVLTF.

This clone was observed a single time. The CDR3 region is CASIQQGDGNTIYF. For the CDR3, the DNA is TGTGCCAGCATCCAACAGGGGGACGGAAACACCATATATTTT. The chain joins TRBV6-5 to TRBJ1-3; 8 bases are shared with TRBD1. J lost 4 bases, V lost 7 bases, and 6 bases had no gene match. Looked up from germline, CDR1 is MNHEY and CDR2 is SVGAGI. There are 14 residues in the CDR3.

This clone turned up a few times. The chain carries TRBV14 and TRBJ1-2; D is possibly TRBD1 (5 bases). CDR3 size: 12 residues. Per germline, CDR1 SGHDN and CDR2 FVKESK. The ends were cut back, 1 base at V and 7 bases at J, with 7 bases in the middle. CDR3 sequence reads: CASSQGRGGYTF. DNA of the CDR3: TGTGCCAGCAGCCAAGGGAGGGGTGGCTACACCTTC.

This clone was found a few times. The chain couples TRBV7-2 to TRBJ2-7; possible D gene TRBD1, 5 bases. Looked up from germline, CDR1 is SGHTA and CDR2 is FQGNSA. The CDR3 loop spans 13 amino acids. Deletions cut 4 bases from V and 0 bases from J, with 7 bases between. CDR3 in DNA: TGTGCCAGCAGCTGGGGCAGCTCCTACGAGCAGTACTTC. Residues: CASSWGSSYEQYF.

A few counts support this clone. The rearrangement uses TRBV7-2 and TRBJ2-3, with TRBD2 matching over 12 bases. Trimming at V came to 5 bases and at J to 6 bases, leaving 12 bases not matched to a gene. This CDR3 comprises 17 residues. Germline lookup yields CDR1 SGHTA and CDR2 FQGNSA. DNA of the CDR3: TGTGCCAGCAGCCGTCGATCTAGCGGGGGGGCCTCTGATACGCAGTATTTT. Translating it yields CASSRRSSGGASDTQYF.

The J gene is TRBJ2-5, the V gene TRBV7-8, with 9 positions matching TRBD1. With V trimmed by 8 bases and J by 2 bases, 9 bases remained unmatched. Germline-derived CDR1 and CDR2 are SGHVS and FQNEAQ. The CDR3 has 15 residues. The CDR3 DNA reads TGTGCCAGCGACAAGACCGGGACAGGGCAAGAGACCCAGTACTTC. Amino acid sequence: CASDKTGTGQETQYF.

V usage is TRBV11-2 and J usage is TRBJ2-7; TRBD2 matches at 8 bases. The ends lost 5 bases at V and 4 bases at J; junction bases unmatched: 7. CDR1 is SGHAT and CDR2 is FQNNGV in the germline V gene. This CDR3 is 14 amino acids long. CDR3 sequence (DNA): TGTGCCAGCAGCCCCAGCGGGGGCGGATACGAGCAGTACTTC. Translating it yields CASSPSGGGYEQYF.

This sequence joins TRBV5-6 and TRBJ2-5, with TRBD2 matching 7 bases. From germline, CDR1 is SGHDT and CDR2 YYEEEE. J lost 0 bases, V lost 6 bases, and 5 bases had no gene match. The CDR3 has 14 amino acids. CDR3 DNA sequence: TGTGCCAGCACTCTAACTAGCGACCAAGAGACCCAGTACTTC. Translation gives CASTLTSDQETQYF.

The chain combines TRBV2 with TRBJ1-2, with TRBD1 matching 8 bases. Trimming removed 6 bases from V and 3 bases from J; junction bases left unmatched: 9. The CDR3 covers 15 residues. CDR1 SNHLY and CDR2 FYNNEI come from the germline V gene. CDR3: CASSDPGQDYYGYTF. CDR3 bases: TGTGCCAGCAGCGACCCGGGACAGGACTACTATGGCTACACCTTC.

The genes are TRBV19 and TRBJ2-3, with D perhaps matching TRBD2 (6 bases). Germline CDR1 and CDR2: LNHDA and SQIVND (reference sequence). Trimming took off 7 bases at V and 2 bases at J, with 16 bases between the two ends. The CDR3 runs to 15 residues. CDR3 protein: CASNHRAGLTDTQYF. The CDR3 DNA reads TGTGCCAGTAATCATCGGGCGGGGCTCACAGATACGCAGTATTTT.

The chain uses TRBV7-9 and TRBJ2-5, with a weak D call TRBD2 (6 bases). Between the trimmed V and J ends, which lost 5 bases and 2 bases, there was a span of 15 bases. CDR1 and CDR2 from the germline V gene are SEHNR and FQNEAQ (reference sequence). The CDR3 runs to 15 residues. CDR3 DNA: TGTGCCAGCAGCCATGGGTACAGCGGGCAAGAGACCCAGTACTTC. This sequence encodes CASSHGYSGQETQYF.

This clone has just a few counts. This chain joins TRBV12-5 and TRBJ1-1; D is unclear. V lost 8 bases and J 1 base, leaving 11 bases between the germline ends. CDR3 length: 13 amino acids. Looked up from germline, CDR1 is LGHNT and CDR2 is FRNRAP. The CDR3 here is CASRWGENTEAFF. The CDR3 region has the DNA TGTGCTAGTCGGTGGGGAGAGAACACTGAAGCTTTCTTT. Variable domain in full (rest from reference TRBV12-5 and TRBJ1-1): DARVTQTPRHKVTEMGQEVTMRCQPILGHNTVFWYRQTMMQGLELLAYFRNRAPLDDSGMPKDRFSAEMPDATLATLKIQPSEPRDSAVYFCASRWGENTEAFFGQGTRLTVV.

The chain combines TRBV19 with TRBJ1-2; 7 bases line up with TRBD1. Per the germline V gene, CDR1 is LNHDA and CDR2 is SQIVND (reference sequence). V trimming: 0 bases; J trimming: 6 bases; junction bases outside the gene matches: 10. CDR3 length: 16 amino acids. DNA for the CDR3: TGTGCCAGTAGTATAGAGGAGACAGGGTTTTTCGATGGCTACACCTTC. This translates into CASSIEETGFFDGYTF. Combining the CDR3 with reference TRBV19 and TRBJ1-2 gives the whole variable domain DGGITQSPKYLFRKEGQNVTLSCEQNLNHDAMYWYRQDPGQGLRLIYYSQIVNDFQKGDIAEGYSVSREKKESFPLTVTSAQKNPTAFYLCASSIEETGFFDGYTFGSGTRLTVV.

The chain uses TRBV5-4 and TRBJ2-3; TRBD2 agrees at 9 bases. There are 16 residues in the CDR3. Trimming took 0 bases from V and 4 from J; bases not matched to a gene: 6. From germline, CDR1 is SGHNT and CDR2 YYREEE (reference sequence). The CDR3, as DNA: TGTGCCAGCAGCTTGGTAGGCGGGAGGGCCCCAGATACGCAGTATTTT. It specifies CASSLVGGRAPDTQYF. The entire variable domain, with the rest obtained from reference TRBV5-4 and TRBJ2-3, is as follows: ETGVTQSPTHLIKTRGQQVTLRCSSQSGHNTVSWYQQALGQGPQFIFQYYREEENGRGNFPPRFSGLQFPNYSSELNVNALELDDSALYLCASSLVGGRAPDTQYFGPGTRLTVL.

This clone came up a few times. This chain links TRBV7-6 with TRBJ2-1, with D maybe TRBD2 (6 bases). V lost 0 bases to trimming and J lost 2 bases, with 11 bases between them. Germline CDR1 and CDR2: SGHVS and FNYEAQ. The CDR3 covers 16 residues. CDR3 coding DNA: TGTGCCAGCAGCTTAGCGGAGGGGCGGCCCTACAATGAGCAGTTCTTC. It encodes CASSLAEGRPYNEQFF. Full variable domain (rest looked up from reference TRBV7-6 and TRBJ2-1): GAGVSQSPRYKVTKRGQDVALRCDPISGHVSLYWYRQALGQGPEFLTYFNYEAQQDKSGLPNDRFSAERPEGSISTLTIQRTEQRDSAMYRCASSLAEGRPYNEQFFGPGTRLTVL.

DNA of the CDR3: TGTGCCACCAGCAGAGATAGATTAGGCAGGGACACTATTGACTATGGCTACACCTTC. Translation: CATSRDRLGRDTIDYGYTF. The rearrangement links TRBV15 to TRBJ1-2; possibly TRBD1 for D (6 bases). CDR1 LNHNV and CDR2 YYDKDF come from the germline V gene (reference sequence). The CDR3 length is 19 residues. Trimming took off 0 bases at V and 3 bases at J, with 23 bases between the two ends.

The chain combines TRBV2 with TRBJ2-1; 10 positions match TRBD1. CDR3 length: 15 residues. The V segment lost 6 bases and the J segment 4 bases; nucleotides outside the gene matches: 6. Germline V gene lookup returns CDR1 SNHLY and CDR2 FYNNEI. CDR3 nucleotides: TGTGCCAGCAGCTTAGACAGGGGGCAGTACAATGAGCAGTTCTTC. Translating gives CASSLDRGQYNEQFF.

The J gene is TRBJ2-7, the V gene TRBV6-1; D possibly corresponds to TRBD2 (6 bases). V gave up 9 bases and J gave up 0 bases, with 12 bases separating them. There are 13 residues in the CDR3. Germline CDR1 and CDR2: MNHNS and SASEGT. This CDR3 reads CASLVGLSYEQYF. The CDR3 coding sequence is TGTGCCAGTTTGGTGGGACTCTCCTACGAGCAGTACTTC.

V gene TRBV27 combines with J gene TRBJ1-2; TRBD1 matches 7 bases. After removal of 4 bases from V and 3 bases from J, the junction contained 5 bases not matched to a gene. Looked up from germline, CDR1 is MNHEY and CDR2 is SMNVEV (reference sequence). The CDR3 covers 14 residues. CDR3 residues: CASSSGQAHYGYTF. The CDR3 coding sequence is TGTGCCAGCAGTTCCGGACAGGCACACTATGGCTACACCTTC.

In nucleotides, the CDR3 is TGTGCCAGCAGTGTTGAACGGTGGGATGGCTACACCTTC. Protein: CASSVERWDGYTF. The V call is TRBV2, the J call TRBJ1-2; no reliable D call. The CDR3 has 13 amino acids. Germline V gene lookup returns CDR1 SNHLY and CDR2 FYNNEI. Between the trimmed V and J ends, which lost 4 bases and 6 bases, there was a span of 12 bases.

For the CDR3, the DNA is TGTGCCAGTAGTACCGGTGCGGACAGGGCTTTTCAGCCCCAGCATTTT. Residues: CASSTGADRAFQPQHF. The V and J genes are TRBV19 and TRBJ1-5, with 8 positions matching TRBD1. This CDR3 has 16 residues. J lost 6 bases, V lost 4 bases, and 11 bases had no gene match. In germline, CDR1 is LNHDA, CDR2 SQIVND (reference sequence). The full variable domain, with the rest looked up from reference TRBV19 and TRBJ1-5, is DGGITQSPKYLFRKEGQNVTLSCEQNLNHDAMYWYRQDPGQGLRLIYYSQIVNDFQKGDIAEGYSVSREKKESFPLTVTSAQKNPTAFYLCASSTGADRAFQPQHFGDGTRLSIL.

The chain is built from TRBV10-3 and TRBJ2-2; the match to TRBD1 covers 7 bases. Germline loops: CDR1 ENHRY, CDR2 SYGVKD. With 0 bases clipped from V and 6 bases from J, the junction kept 7 bases outside the gene matches. The CDR3 sequence is 16 residues long. CDR3 bases: TGTGCCATCAGTGAGTCCGAAGGGGGCCCCTCCGGGGAGCTGTTTTTT. This gives the protein CAISESEGGPSGELFF.